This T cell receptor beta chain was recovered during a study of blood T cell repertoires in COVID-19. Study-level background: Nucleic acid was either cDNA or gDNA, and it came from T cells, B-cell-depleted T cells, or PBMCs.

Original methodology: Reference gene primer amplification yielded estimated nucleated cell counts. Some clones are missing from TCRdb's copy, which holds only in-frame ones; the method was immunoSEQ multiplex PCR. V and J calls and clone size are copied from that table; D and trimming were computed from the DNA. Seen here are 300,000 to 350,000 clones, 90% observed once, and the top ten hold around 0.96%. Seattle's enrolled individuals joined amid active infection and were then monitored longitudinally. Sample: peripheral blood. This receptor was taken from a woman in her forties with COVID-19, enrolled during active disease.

CDR3 region: CASSSGQGAYEQYF. The CDR3 nucleotides are TGCGCCAGCAGCTCTGGACAGGGGGCCTACGAGCAGTACTTC. The rearrangement uses TRBV5-1 and TRBJ2-7; 10 bases fit TRBD1. The V segment lost 3 bases and the J segment 2 bases; nucleotides outside the gene matches: 2. CDR3 length: 14 residues. Germline V CDR1 and CDR2: SGHRS, YFSETQ. Filled out from reference TRBV5-1 and TRBJ2-7, the complete variable domain reads KAGVTQTPRYLIKTRGQQVTLSCSPISGHRSVSWYQQTPGQGLQFLFEYFSETQRNKGNFPGRFSGRQFSNSRSEMNVSTLELGDSALYLCASSSGQGAYEQYFGPGTRLTVT.